Listed below are T cell receptor beta chains from one sample, sequenced in a study of CD8 T cells in seronegative destructive rheumatoid arthritis. Using immunoSEQ multiplex PCR, the repertoire was profiled, and TCRdb retains in-frame clones only, with some absent. The data hold 13,000 or so clones, with roughly four fifths observed a single time. Source material: CD8+ T cells from blood. These receptors came from a woman aged 30-50 years with seronegative destructive rheumatoid arthritis. CDR3s include the opening cysteine and the closing phenylalanine or tryptophan. A D gene is named only where the DNA matches it firmly. A clone size is listed for some rows: how often the clone was seen (once, few, many), or a class if it is expanded.

clone size	V gene	J gene	CDR3 length	D gene	CDR3 protein	CDR3 DNA
NA	TRBV2	TRBJ2-1	15	NA	CASSSSRGGYNEQFF	TGTGCCAGCAGTTCCTCGAGGGGGGGCTACAATGAGCAGTTCTTC
NA	TRBV11-2	TRBJ1-6	15	NA	CASSLDREGNSPLHF	TGTGCCAGCAGCTTAGACAGGGAGGGTAATTCACCCCTCCACTTT
NA	TRBV4-1	TRBJ2-5	16	TRBD1	CASSQDPGGSGETQYF	TGCGCCAGCAGCCAGGATCCAGGGGGTTCAGGAGAGACCCAGTACTTC
once	TRBV6-6	TRBJ1-5	15	TRBD1	CASSSPTGGNQPQHF	TGTGCCAGCAGCTCCCCAACAGGGGGCAATCAGCCCCAGCATTTT
NA	TRBV7-9	TRBJ2-5	16	TRBD1	CASSYGPDRAQETQYF	TGTGCCAGCAGCTACGGCCCGGACAGGGCACAAGAGACCCAGTACTTC
NA	TRBV6-6	TRBJ1-5	16	NA	CASTLAFGDSNQPQHF	TGTGCCAGCACCTTAGCATTCGGGGATAGCAATCAGCCCCAGCATTTT
NA	TRBV6-5	TRBJ1-5	15	TRBD1	CASARDRDFYQPQHF	TGTGCCAGCGCCCGGGACAGGGATTTTTATCAGCCCCAGCATTTT
NA	TRBV7-2	TRBJ1-2	14	NA	CASSLGGGVYGYTF	TGTGCCAGCAGCTTAGGGGGCGGGGTTTATGGCTACACCTTC
NA	TRBV10-3	TRBJ2-1	15	NA	CAISESGGPGDEQFF	TGTGCCATCAGTGAGTCAGGCGGCCCGGGGGATGAGCAGTTCTTC
NA	TRBV7-9	TRBJ2-1	13	NA	CASLRDNYNEQFF	TGTGCCAGCCTCCGGGACAACTACAATGAGCAGTTCTTC
NA	TRBV6-1	TRBJ2-3	15	TRBD2	CASSGLAGGPDTQYF	TGTGCCAGCAGTGGACTAGCGGGGGGGCCAGATACGCAGTATTTT
NA	TRBV5-8	TRBJ1-2	11	NA	CASSQGRTRTF	TGTGCCAGCAGCCAAGGACGGACACGAACCTTC
NA	TRBV6-1	TRBJ2-5	16	NA	CASSEAHQGYQETQYF	TGTGCCAGCAGTGAAGCGCATCAGGGGTACCAAGAGACCCAGTACTTC
few	TRBV6-1	TRBJ1-1	17	NA	CASSEAGMTDVNTEAFF	TGTGCCAGCAGTGAAGCAGGCATGACAGACGTGAACACTGAAGCTTTCTTT
NA	TRBV5-4	TRBJ1-1	14	TRBD1	CASSDGQGSAEAFF	TGTGCCAGCAGCGACGGACAGGGTAGCGCTGAAGCTTTCTTT
NA	TRBV28	TRBJ2-6	15	NA	CASSLRGYGANVLTF	TGTGCCAGCAGTTTACGGGGATATGGGGCCAACGTCCTGACTTTC
NA	TRBV7-3	TRBJ2-6	18	TRBD1	CASSLPGTGGAGANVLTF	TGTGCCAGCAGCTTACCCGGGACAGGGGGCGCTGGGGCCAACGTCCTGACTTTC
NA	TRBV4-1	TRBJ2-1	16	TRBD2	CASSQEPGGAYNEQFF	TGCGCCAGCAGCCAAGAACCCGGGGGGGCCTACAATGAGCAGTTCTTC
NA	TRBV28	TRBJ1-1	13	NA	CASSFGGGDEAFF	TGTGCCAGCAGTTTCGGCGGGGGGGATGAAGCTTTCTTT
NA	TRBV7-9	TRBJ1-1	12	TRBD1	CASSPGGTEAFF	TGTGCCAGCAGTCCAGGGGGCACTGAAGCTTTCTTT
few	TRBV10-3	TRBJ2-7	12	TRBD2	CAVGLAGYEQYF	TGTGCCGTGGGACTAGCGGGCTACGAGCAGTACTTC
NA	TRBV4-1	TRBJ1-5	18	NA	CASSLEGRPPLLNQPQHF	TGCGCCAGCAGCCTGGAGGGCAGGCCCCCCTTATTAAATCAGCCCCAGCATTTT
NA	TRBV4-1	TRBJ1-1	16	NA	CASSQDPGLIHTEAFF	TGCGCCAGCAGCCAAGACCCGGGACTAATTCACACTGAAGCTTTCTTT
NA	TRBV27	TRBJ1-5	15	TRBD1	CASRLTTQGVQPQHF	TGTGCCAGCCGCTTAACGACGCAGGGGGTTCAGCCCCAGCATTTT
NA	TRBV7-9	TRBJ1-3	14	NA	CASSLATGKNTIYF	TGTGCCAGCAGCTTGGCGACAGGTAAAAACACCATATATTTT
NA	TRBV7-6	TRBJ2-7	17	NA	CASSHLKTGELNVEQYF	TGTGCCAGCAGCCACCTTAAGACGGGGGAGCTGAATGTCGAGCAGTACTTC
NA	TRBV2	TRBJ2-3	16	NA	CASSAGLFGGTDTQYF	TGTGCCAGCAGCGCGGGACTGTTCGGTGGCACAGATACGCAGTATTTT
NA	TRBV19	TRBJ2-1	15	NA	CASSIVLLAGNEQFF	TGTGCCAGTAGTATAGTTTTACTAGCTGGCAATGAGCAGTTCTTC
NA	TRBV7-6	TRBJ1-2	15	NA	CASSLDAPALGGYTF	TGTGCCAGCAGCTTAGACGCGCCAGCTCTAGGAGGCTACACCTTC
NA	TRBV7-9	TRBJ2-1	15	NA	CASSGELQGYNEQFF	TGTGCCAGCAGTGGGGAACTACAGGGTTACAATGAGCAGTTCTTC
NA	TRBV10-3	TRBJ2-3	16	TRBD2	CAISDYPSGATDTQYF	TGTGCCATCAGTGACTACCCTAGCGGGGCAACAGATACGCAGTATTTT
NA	TRBV6-6	TRBJ2-2	16	NA	CASSLDLGHPTGELFF	TGTGCCAGCAGTCTGGACTTGGGACATCCCACCGGGGAGCTGTTTTTT
NA	TRBV7-8	TRBJ1-1	17	NA	CASSLASLRVPNTEAFF	TGTGCCAGCAGCTTAGCTTCTCTGCGGGTCCCGAACACTGAAGCTTTCTTT
NA	TRBV29-1	TRBJ1-2	15	TRBD1	CSVEDYTGGNYGYTF	TGCAGCGTTGAAGATTACACAGGGGGAAACTATGGCTACACCTTC